The entry below gives a single T cell receptor (beta chain) sequence along with its context. Its antigen is as yet unknown. This specimen belongs to a study of post-analysis software for immune sequencing data. The study's findings and limits: Relative to controls, patients with multiple sclerosis showed significantly lower normalized Chao1 diversity. The five TRBV segments detected at higher frequency in patients than in controls included TRBV5-6, TRBV5-1 and TRBV20-1.

The J segment lost 9 bases and the V segment lost 5 bases, leaving 13 bases of the junction unmatched. There are 16 residues in the CDR3. Per germline, CDR1 SEHNR and CDR2 FQNEAQ (reference sequence). Libraries were made from TCR beta cDNA, and they carried unique molecular identifiers. Each CDR3 protein is one row after TCRdb ran MiXCR on the PCR reads. Of some 890,000 distinct CDR3 sequences listed, 53% are singletons. The chain joins TRBV7-9 to TRBJ2-1; the match to TRBD2 covers 10 bases. This TCR was sampled from a girl aged 5 to 17 with multiple sclerosis. Sequenced: blood. CDR3 in amino acids: CASSPAPTSGKGEQFF. In DNA, the CDR3 is TGTGCCAGCAGCCCCGCCCCAACTAGCGGGAAGGGTGAGCAGTTCTTC.